These 10 T cell receptor beta chains share one sample of origin, sequenced in a study of T cell changes during pregnancy in multiple sclerosis. Assay: immunoSEQ multiplex PCR; the TCRdb copy retains only in-frame clones and omits some. The sample has under 55,000 clones; approximately 90% are singletons. This sample comprised peripheral blood, obtained in the first trimester of pregnancy. These receptors came from a female donor with multiple sclerosis, enrolled in a pregnancy study.

The rearrangement links TRBV30 to TRBJ1-2; TRBD1 is a possible D gene (5 bases). The length of the CDR3 is 12 residues. Germline loops: CDR1 GTSNPN, CDR2 SVGIG (reference sequence). Trimming left V 1 base short and J 6 bases short, with 9 bases between. The CDR3 DNA follows: TGTGCCTGGAGTGGGGACTGGGATGGCTACACCTTC. Residues: CAWSGDWDGYTF.

This chain connects TRBV9 to TRBJ1-1; D uncertain. This CDR3 is built from 12 residues. Trimming cost V 4 bases and J 8 bases, with 12 bases left between them. Germline lookup yields CDR1 SGDLS and CDR2 YYNGEE. DNA for the CDR3: TGTGCCAGCAGCCCCCGGACGGGAGAAGCTTTCTTT. Protein product: CASSPRTGEAFF. Supplemented by reference TRBV9 and TRBJ1-1, the full variable domain reads DSGVTQTPKHLITATGQRVTLRCSPRSGDLSVYWYQQSLDQGLQFLIQYYNGEERAKGNILERFSAQQFPDLHSELNLSSLELGDSALYFCASSPRTGEAFFGQGTRLTVV.

This clone was seen more than once but under ten times. The genes are TRBV9 and TRBJ1-1, with 8 bases matching TRBD1. Germline V lookup: CDR1 SGDLS, CDR2 YYNGEE. V shed 3 bases, J shed 9 bases, and the junction held 10 bases outside the gene matches. This CDR3 comprises 14 residues. The DNA for the CDR3 is TGTGCCAGCAGCGAGACCCCTGGACAGGGCAAAGCTTTCTTT. It specifies CASSETPGQGKAFF.

The chain links TRBV5-4 to TRBJ2-5, with TRBD2 identical over 9 bases. Per the germline V gene, CDR1 is SGHNT and CDR2 is YYREEE (reference sequence). CDR3 length equals 16 residues. J gave up 4 bases and V 3 bases, and 10 bases lay outside the gene matches. In DNA, the CDR3 is TGTGCCAGCAGCTCCCGCGGGGCGGGGGGGGGAGAGACCCAGTACTTC. Amino acid sequence: CASSSRGAGGGETQYF. Supplemented by reference TRBV5-4 and TRBJ2-5, the full variable domain reads ETGVTQSPTHLIKTRGQQVTLRCSSQSGHNTVSWYQQALGQGPQFIFQYYREEENGRGNFPPRFSGLQFPNYSSELNVNALELDDSALYLCASSSRGAGGGETQYFGPGTRLLVL.

The chain is built from TRBV7-2 and TRBJ1-1; no clear D gene. Trimming removed 2 bases at V and 7 bases at J, with 8 bases between. The CDR3 totals 12 residues. Germline CDR1 reads SGHTA; CDR2 reads FQGNSA. CDR3 sequence: CASSLYRYEAFF. The CDR3 region has the DNA TGTGCCAGCAGCTTATACAGATATGAAGCTTTCTTT.

The genes are TRBV5-4 and TRBJ2-7, with TRBD1 matching over 11 bases. Germline V gene lookup returns CDR1 SGHNT and CDR2 YYREEE (reference sequence). CDR3 size: 14 residues. V shed 4 bases, J shed 3 bases, and the junction held 3 bases outside the gene matches. DNA for the CDR3: TGTGCCAGCAGCACGGGGACAGGGGGCTACGAGCAGTACTTC. This codes for CASSTGTGGYEQYF.

The genes are TRBV7-3 and TRBJ2-3; 7 bases agree with TRBD2. The length of the CDR3 is 16 residues. The J segment lost 9 bases and the V segment lost 0 bases, leaving 12 bases of the junction unmatched. Germline V gene lookup returns CDR1 SGHTA and CDR2 FQGTGA. Written as DNA, the CDR3 is TGTGCCAGCAGCTTAACGGTTGGAGCGGGGCTAGAGACGCAGTATTTT. This encodes CASSLTVGAGLETQYF.

Only a few counts were recorded for this clone. The rearrangement uses TRBV27 and TRBJ2-3; TRBD2 is a possible D gene (5 bases). With 1 base removed from V and 4 bases from J, the gap between germline ends came to 9 bases. The CDR3 is 14 amino acids. Per the germline V gene, CDR1 is MNHEY and CDR2 is SMNVEV (reference sequence). The CDR3 nucleotides read TGTGCCAGCAGTTTATGGGAGAGGGCAGATACGCAGTATTTT. Its translation: CASSLWERADTQYF.

J is TRBJ2-3 and V is TRBV4-3, with unresolved D. V lost 0 bases and J lost 2, with 6 bases in between. The CDR3 contains 14 residues. Per the germline V gene, CDR1 is LGHNA and CDR2 is YSLEER. The CDR3 here is CASSQDINTDTQYF. The CDR3 bases are TGCGCCAGCAGCCAAGATATTAACACAGATACGCAGTATTTT.

Concerning this clone: A read error may account for a junction end that differs from germline. This rearrangement joins TRBV13 to TRBJ1-1, with D perhaps matching TRBD1 (6 bases). CDR3 length: 9 residues. Germline assignment: CDR1 PRHDT and CDR2 FYEKMQ (reference sequence). CDR3 loop: CASGIRGTF. The CDR3 DNA reads as TGTGCCAGCGGCATCAGGGGCACCTTT.